This T cell receptor (beta chain) originates from a study of T cells in Graves' hyperthyroidism and ophthalmopathy. This clonotype appeared many times. It was RNA transcripts that yielded the amplified TCR beta CDR3 regions. Researchers ran a first-round RT-PCR on the TCR CDR3 using the HTBI primer set. Using its own MiXCR run on the multiplex PCR reads, TCRdb lists one record per CDR3 protein. This sample has roughly 380,000 distinct CDR3 sequences, with roughly 13% found just once. Stable Graves' hyperthyroidism denoted no ophthalmopathy progression over 18 months. Pregnant or lactating patients were excluded, as were those with uncontrolled infection or other autoimmune disease. The germline V gene has CDR1 MDHEN and CDR2 SYDVKM. The V gene lost 6 bases and the J gene lost 3 bases, with 8 bases spanning the gap. The CDR3 is made up of 12 amino acids.

The genes are TRBV28 and TRBJ1-1, with a weak D call TRBD1 (5 bases). The specimen was blood. The origin of this receptor is a woman aged 18 to 35 with Graves' hyperthyroidism. Here the CDR3 reads CASRGLDTEAFF. CDR3 nucleotide sequence: TGTGCCAGCAGGGGGCTGGACACTGAAGCTTTCTTT.